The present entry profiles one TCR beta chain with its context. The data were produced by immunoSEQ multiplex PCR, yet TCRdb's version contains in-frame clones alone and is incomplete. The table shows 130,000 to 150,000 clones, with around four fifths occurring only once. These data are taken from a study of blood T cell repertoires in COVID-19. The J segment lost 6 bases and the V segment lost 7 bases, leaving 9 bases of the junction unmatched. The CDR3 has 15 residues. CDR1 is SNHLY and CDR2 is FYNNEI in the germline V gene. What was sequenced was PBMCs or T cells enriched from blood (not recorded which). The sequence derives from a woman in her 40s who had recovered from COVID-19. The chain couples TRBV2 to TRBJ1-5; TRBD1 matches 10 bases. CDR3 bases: TGTGCCAGCACCCAGACAGGGGGCGTGGGTCAGCCCCAGCATTTT. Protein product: CASTQTGGVGQPQHF.